Listed below are T cell receptor beta chains from one sample, sequenced in a study of cytomegalovirus exposure and HLA in healthy donors. The repertoire was sequenced with immunoSEQ multiplex PCR; TCRdb's copy has only in-frame clones and lacks some. Found here are roughly 140,000 clones, approximately 82% of them singletons; the top ten hold 6.5% to 7.5%. Material for sequencing was PBMCs. The receptors were sampled from a woman aged 50 to 65 in good health and CMV-seropositive. The CDR3 runs from the conserved cysteine through the conserved F or W. The D gene is left open where the match is weak. Clone size is shown for a subset of rows, as once, few, many or a class of expanded clone.

clone_size,d_call,j_call,v_call,cdr3_aa,cdr3_nt
.,.,TRBJ2-7,TRBV19,CASSILAGGYEQYF,TGTGCCAGTAGTATATTGGCAGGGGGGTACGAGCAGTACTTC
once,.,TRBJ1-1,TRBV30,CAWSKRLNTEAFF,TGTGCCTGGAGTAAGAGGTTAAACACTGAAGCTTTCTTT
.,TRBD1,TRBJ1-4,TRBV7-9,CASSPWDSRDNEKLFF,TGTGCCAGCAGCCCCTGGGACAGTCGGGACAATGAAAAACTGTTTTTT
few,TRBD1,TRBJ2-2,TRBV7-3,CASSSRTGNTGELFF,TGTGCCAGCAGCTCTAGGACAGGGAACACCGGGGAGCTGTTTTTT
.,.,TRBJ1-4,TRBV30,CAWSRRDLTNEKLFF,TGTGCCTGGAGTCGCAGGGACTTAACTAATGAAAAACTGTTTTTT
.,TRBD2,TRBJ2-1,TRBV29-1,CSVGASGGAPEQFF,TGCAGCGTTGGGGCTAGCGGGGGGGCCCCTGAGCAGTTCTTC
.,.,TRBJ2-4,TRBV9,CASSTVDKNIQYF,TGTGCCAGCAGCACCGTAGACAAAAACATTCAGTACTTC
.,TRBD2,TRBJ2-1,TRBV7-9,CASSPGGHNEQFF,TGTGCCAGCAGCCCGGGGGGGCACAATGAGCAGTTCTTC
.,TRBD1,TRBJ1-6,TRBV19,CATQGQGSSPLHF,TGTGCCACCCAGGGACAGGGGAGCTCCCCCCTCCACTTT
.,TRBD2,TRBJ2-4,TRBV10-1,CASSESLAGKNIQYF,TGCGCCAGCAGTGAGTCGTTAGCGGGCAAAAACATTCAGTACTTC
.,TRBD1,TRBJ2-7,TRBV10-3,CAIDRGTGVNEQYF,TGTGCCATCGATAGAGGGACAGGGGTTAACGAGCAGTACTTC
.,TRBD2,TRBJ2-3,TRBV5-6,CASSRPGAGGARDTQYF,TGTGCCAGCAGCCGCCCGGGGGCGGGGGGGGCCAGGGATACGCAGTATTTT
.,TRBD1,TRBJ2-7,TRBV11-2,CASSLGSYRGYEQYF,TGTGCCAGCAGCTTAGGATCGTACAGGGGCTACGAGCAGTACTTC
.,TRBD1,TRBJ2-7,TRBV19,CASRGRHRGPYEQYF,TGTGCCAGTAGAGGTCGGCACAGGGGACCCTACGAGCAGTACTTC
.,.,TRBJ2-7,TRBV9,CASSPRGSLSSYEQYF,TGTGCCAGCAGCCCCCGGGGGTCCCTCAGCTCCTACGAGCAGTACTTC
once,TRBD2,TRBJ2-3,TRBV7-9,CASGLLAGGTDTQYF,TGTGCCAGCGGATTATTAGCGGGGGGCACAGATACGCAGTATTTT
.,.,TRBJ2-3,TRBV14,CASSQAGKGPTDTQYF,TGTGCCAGCAGCCAAGCAGGGAAGGGCCCTACGGATACGCAGTATTTT
.,TRBD1,TRBJ1-2,TRBV13,CASSLVGQGGGYTF,TGTGCCAGCAGCTTAGTGGGACAGGGAGGCGGCTACACCTTC
.,.,TRBJ2-2,TRBV5-1,CASSWDIRTLNTGELFF,TGCGCCAGCAGCTGGGACATTCGGACTTTGAACACCGGGGAGCTGTTTTTT
.,.,TRBJ1-2,TRBV9,CASVGVYGYTF,TGTGCCAGCGTCGGGGTCTATGGCTACACCTTC
.,.,TRBJ1-6,TRBV30,CAWSVQQGTSPLHF,TGTGCCTGGAGTGTACAGCAGGGGACCTCACCCCTCCACTTT
.,.,TRBJ1-2,TRBV11-2,CASSLGFLGGGYGYTF,TGTGCCAGCAGCTTAGGTTTCCTGGGGGGGGGCTATGGCTACACCTTC
.,TRBD1,TRBJ1-1,TRBV19,CASSIDFSSDRDTEAFF,TGTGCCAGTAGTATAGATTTTTCCTCGGACAGGGACACTGAAGCTTTCTTT
.,.,TRBJ1-1,TRBV10-1,CASSEWRGLDTEAFF,TGCGCCAGCAGTGAGTGGCGGGGCCTGGACACTGAAGCTTTCTTT
.,.,TRBJ2-7,TRBV12-1,CASSFGLAGDEQYF,TGTGCCAGCAGCTTTGGACTAGCGGGGGACGAGCAGTACTTC
.,TRBD1,TRBJ2-2,TRBV7-6,CASSPNRGPRINTGELFF,TGTGCCAGCAGCCCAAACAGGGGGCCGAGGATCAACACCGGGGAGCTGTTTTTT
.,.,TRBJ1-2,TRBV30,CAWSARRRDYTF,TGTGCCTGGAGTGCCCGGAGGAGGGACTACACCTTC
.,.,TRBJ1-1,TRBV18,CASSPPRQGGQLNTEAFF,TGTGCCAGCTCACCACCGCGGCAGGGAGGCCAGCTGAACACTGAAGCTTTCTTT
few,.,TRBJ2-4,TRBV6-6,CASSYPENIQYF,TGTGCCAGCAGTTACCCAGAAAACATTCAGTACTTC
.,TRBD1,TRBJ2-7,TRBV9,CASSPHPDRVTYEQYF,TGTGCCAGCAGCCCGCACCCCGACAGGGTAACATACGAGCAGTACTTC
once,.,TRBJ2-3,TRBV19,CASSLGGTTDTQYF,TGTGCCAGTAGTCTCGGCGGGACCACAGATACGCAGTATTTT
.,.,TRBJ1-3,TRBV11-2,CASSLVGGSGNTIYF,TGTGCCAGCAGCTTAGTGGGAGGGTCTGGAAACACCATATATTTT
.,.,TRBJ1-5,TRBV19,CASSTTPQPQHF,TGTGCCAGTAGTACGACACCACAGCCCCAGCATTTT
.,TRBD2,TRBJ2-4,TRBV25-1,CARSAGTNENIQYF,TGTGCCAGGAGTGCCGGGACTAACGAAAACATTCAGTACTTC
once,.,TRBJ1-5,TRBV19,CASRQGNQPQHF,TGTGCCAGTAGACAGGGCAATCAGCCCCAGCATTTT
.,.,TRBJ1-2,TRBV6-5,CASSPEGGSYGYTF,TGTGCCAGCAGTCCGGAGGGCGGCAGCTATGGCTACACCTTC
.,TRBD1,TRBJ2-1,TRBV2,CASRNEHRGSNEQFF,TGTGCCAGCAGAAACGAGCACAGGGGGTCCAATGAGCAGTTCTTC
.,.,TRBJ2-4,TRBV7-2,CASSSQDYKNIQYF,TGTGCCAGCAGCTCCCAGGATTACAAAAACATTCAGTACTTC
.,TRBD1,TRBJ2-7,TRBV29-1,CSAAGTGSSYEQYF,TGCAGCGCCGCTGGGACAGGGTCTTCCTACGAGCAGTACTTC
.,TRBD1,TRBJ2-5,TRBV5-6,CASSFGTEEETQYF,TGTGCCAGCAGCTTTGGGACAGAAGAAGAGACCCAGTACTTC
.,.,TRBJ2-1,TRBV4-1,CASSQDDSNEQFF,TGCGCCAGCAGCCAAGATGACAGTAACGAGCAGTTCTTC
.,TRBD1,TRBJ1-4,TRBV11-2,CASSWDRPTNEKLFF,TGTGCCAGCAGCTGGGACAGACCAACTAATGAAAAACTGTTTTTT
.,.,TRBJ1-6,TRBV18,CASSKKEAPSSPLHF,TGTGCCAGCTCAAAGAAGGAGGCACCGAGTTCACCCCTCCACTTT
.,.,TRBJ2-7,TRBV29-1,CSAINDEQYF,TGCAGCGCCATCAATGACGAGCAGTACTTC
.,TRBD1,TRBJ1-2,TRBV5-1,CASSLGQVRHGYTF,TGCGCCAGCAGCCTGGGACAGGTCCGACATGGCTACACCTTC
.,.,TRBJ2-7,TRBV7-2,CASSLTSSYEQYF,TGTGCCAGCAGCTTGACTAGCTCCTACGAGCAGTACTTC
.,.,TRBJ1-2,TRBV5-1,CASSHSGEVSGYTF,TGCGCCAGCAGCCACTCGGGGGAGGTGAGTGGCTACACCTTC
once,.,TRBJ2-7,TRBV5-8,CASSRPLGEQYF,TGTGCCAGCAGCCGACCTTTGGGCGAGCAGTACTTC
.,.,TRBJ1-6,TRBV2,CASSDGGNNSPLHF,TGTGCCAGCAGTGACGGAGGGAATAATTCACCCCTCCACTTT
.,.,TRBJ2-7,TRBV5-1,CASSLGGLQGSTYEQYF,TGCGCCAGCAGCTTGGGGGGCCTGCAGGGAAGCACCTACGAGCAGTACTTC
.,TRBD1,TRBJ1-1,TRBV7-9,CASTNFGQGAPEAFF,TGTGCCAGCACCAATTTCGGACAGGGGGCCCCTGAAGCTTTCTTT
.,.,TRBJ2-3,TRBV10-1,CASSESGIGYTQYF,TGCGCCAGCAGTGAGTCGGGCATTGGGTATACGCAGTATTTT
.,.,TRBJ1-1,TRBV27,CASSLQGPDTEAFF,TGTGCCAGCAGTTTACAGGGTCCCGACACTGAAGCTTTCTTT